This record concerns one TCR beta chain sequence. Reverse transcription of roughly 0.45 to 1 ug RNA used random hexamers. Amplification of TCR beta CDR3 across 54 Vbeta and 13 Jbeta was performed with immunoSEQ multiplex PCR. TCRdb redid the calling of the immunoSEQ multiplex PCR reads with MiXCR, one entry per CDR3 protein. Of about 240,000 distinct CDR3 sequences in the sample, almost 97% are singletons; the top ten hold about 0.095%. This entry comes from a study of CD8 T cells in Susac syndrome. Study at large: Clinical remission applied to fewer than ten sequenced Susac syndrome patients, and six had active disease.

All included Susac syndrome patients satisfied recently defined diagnostic criteria for definite or probable disease. FACS enriched CD8+ TEMRA cells, while bulk CD8+ and CD4+ were negatively isolated. Sequencing used CD4+ T cells from PBMCs. This TCR derives from a human donor with Susac syndrome.

Here the CDR3 DNA reads TGCAGTGCTAGTCCCGGGACTGCTGGGGGGACCCAGTACTTC. Amino acid sequence: CSASPGTAGGTQYF. This chain links TRBV20-1 with TRBJ2-5, with D perhaps TRBD2 (6 bases). CDR3 size: 14 residues. Trimming removed 3 bases at V and 7 bases at J, with 18 bases between. CDR1 and CDR2 from the germline V gene are DFQATT and SNEGSKA (reference sequence).